Presented here are 28 T cell receptor beta chains from one specimen sequenced in a study of CD8 T cells in ankylosing spondylitis. One entry per CDR3 protein, called by TCRdb with MiXCR from the 5' RACE reads. The sample records fewer than 200,000 distinct CDR3 sequences, 15% to 20% being singletons. The sample consisted of blood, either unsorted or a sorted T cell fraction (not recorded which). The origin of the receptors is a male donor between 5 and 35 years old with ankylosing spondylitis or in good health (not recorded which).

This clonotype showed up many times. In DNA form, the CDR3 reads TGCAGCGTTGGACCGGGACTAGCGGGAGAAACAGATACGCAGTATTTT. Protein: CSVGPGLAGETDTQYF. The rearrangement uses TRBV29-1 and TRBJ2-3; 14 positions agree with TRBD2. The junction had 6 bases not matched to a gene; V was cut back by 4 bases and J by 3 bases. Germline CDR1 and CDR2: SQVTM and ANQGSEA. The CDR3 contains 16 residues.

This clonotype was counted ten times or more. The rearrangement uses TRBV5-6 and TRBJ1-6; D remains ambiguous. CDR1 SGHDT and CDR2 YYEEEE come from the germline V gene. The CDR3 sequence is 16 residues long. With 0 bases removed from V and 2 bases from J, the gap between germline ends came to 9 bases. The CDR3 reads CASSLERATYNSPLHF. The DNA of the CDR3 is TGTGCCAGCAGCTTGGAGCGGGCCACCTATAATTCACCCCTCCACTTT. The complete variable domain, with remaining parts taken from reference TRBV5-6 and TRBJ1-6, reads DAGVTQSPTHLIKTRGQQVTLRCSPKSGHDTVSWYQQALGQGPQFIFQYYEEEERQRGNFPDRFSGHQFPNYSSELNVNALLLGDSALYLCASSLERATYNSPLHFGNGTRLTVT.

This clonotype was recorded many times. This chain uses TRBV5-1 with TRBJ2-2; TRBD1 or TRBD2 may be the D gene (5 bases each). The CDR3 consists of 15 residues. The germline V gene has CDR1 SGHRS and CDR2 YFSETQ. Trimming took off 5 bases at V and 6 bases at J, with 17 bases between the two ends. CDR3 bases: TGCGCCAGCAGTGCGGACGGGACGGGCGCCGGGGAGCTGTTTTTT. Its translation: CASSADGTGAGELFF.

This clonotype was seen at least ten times. This rearrangement joins TRBV5-1 to TRBJ1-1; D is possibly TRBD1 (6 bases). V shed 1 base and J shed 6 bases, with 10 bases lying between them. Per the germline V gene, CDR1 is SGHRS and CDR2 is YFSETQ. CDR3 length: 13 residues. This CDR3 is CASSLSGVPEAFF. The CDR3 DNA reads as TGCGCCAGCAGCTTGTCAGGGGTACCTGAAGCTTTCTTT.

J is TRBJ2-1 and V is TRBV28, with 9 bases matching TRBD1. In germline, CDR1 is MDHEN, CDR2 SYDVKM. V was pared by 3 bases and J by 16 bases, with 13 bases of the junction left unmatched. There are 14 residues in the CDR3. The CDR3 sequence is CASSFLAGTGSIFF. The CDR3 region has the DNA TGTGCCAGCAGTTTCTTAGCCGGGACAGGGTCGATCTTCTTC.

This clonotype was seen more than once but under ten times. The rearrangement links TRBV20-1 to TRBJ2-1; the match to TRBD1 covers 9 bases. The V segment lost 6 bases and the J segment 7 bases; nucleotides outside the gene matches: 4. The V gene's germline CDR1 is DFQATT and CDR2 SNEGSKA (reference sequence). The CDR3 is 12 amino acids. CDR3 DNA: TGCAGTGCGTGGGACAGGGCGAATGAGCAGTTCTTC. It codes for CSAWDRANEQFF.

This clonotype was recorded at least ten times. The chain uses TRBV6-2 or TRBV6-3 and TRBJ1-1; no clear D. The V and J ends lost 5 bases and 6 bases respectively, with 16 bases between them. The CDR3 is 14 residues long. Per germline, CDR1 MNHEY and CDR2 SVGEGT. Here the CDR3 reads CASSILEKGPEAFF. CDR3 sequence (DNA): TGTGCCAGCAGTATACTAGAAAAAGGACCTGAAGCTTTCTTT.

This clonotype occurred many times. The CDR3 reads CAISEQVQQFF. In DNA, the CDR3 is TGTGCCATCAGTGAACAGGTGCAGCAGTTCTTC. The rearrangement joins TRBV10-3 to TRBJ2-1, with D possibly TRBD1 on 5 matching bases. The CDR3 extends over 11 amino acids. In germline, CDR1 is ENHRY, CDR2 SYGVKD. V lost 3 bases, J lost 11 bases, and 8 bases lay in between.

Notes on this clonotype: This sequence may be a read error, since a much larger clone differs from it by one base. This chain connects TRBV18 to TRBJ2-7, with D tentatively TRBD1 (5 bases). With 8 bases removed from V and 0 bases from J, the gap between germline ends came to 8 bases. Looked up from germline, CDR1 is KGHSH and CDR2 is LQKENI. This CDR3 is 12 amino acids long. CDR3 residues: CASAQDSYEQYF. The CDR3 DNA follows: TGTGCCAGCGCACAGGACTCCTACGAGCAGTACTTC.

This clonotype was found many times. V and J are TRBV6-6 and TRBJ1-1; D is possibly TRBD1 (6 bases). Germline-derived CDR1 and CDR2 are MNHNY and SVGAGI (reference sequence). Trimming removed 5 bases at V and 0 bases at J, with 22 bases between. The CDR3 extends over 18 amino acids. In DNA, the CDR3 is TGTGCCAGCAGTAAAGCCGGGACACAAGGGAGATTGAACACTGAAGCTTTCTTT. This translates into CASSKAGTQGRLNTEAFF.

This clonotype has at least ten counts. The V and J genes are TRBV5-5 and TRBJ2-7; TRBD2 is a possible D gene (5 bases). This CDR3 region has 15 residues. Trimming left V 0 bases short and J 1 base short, with 11 bases between. Germline CDR1 reads SGHKS; CDR2 reads YYEKEE (reference sequence). The CDR3 here is CASSLEAGFSYEQYV. CDR3 DNA sequence: TGTGCCAGCAGCTTGGAGGCGGGCTTTTCCTACGAGCAGTACGTC.

This chain links TRBV29-1 with TRBJ1-2; a weak D match, TRBD1 (5 bases). This CDR3 is built from 10 residues. The ends were cut back, 4 bases at V and 7 bases at J, with 7 bases in the middle. Per germline, CDR1 SQVTM and CDR2 ANQGSEA. The CDR3, as DNA: TGCAGCGTTGCTGGGGGTGGCTACACCTTC. As protein: CSVAGGGYTF.

This chain links TRBV24-1 with TRBJ2-2; TRBD2 is a possible D gene (5 bases). This CDR3 contains 12 residues. V shed 7 bases and J shed 3 bases, with 5 bases lying between them. Germline V gene lookup returns CDR1 KGHDR and CDR2 SFDVKD. The CDR3, as DNA: TGTGCCACCAGGGAGGACACCGGGGAGCTGTTTTTT. Its protein is CATREDTGELFF.

This clonotype has at least ten counts. The chain links TRBV7-9 to TRBJ1-3; perhaps TRBD1 as D (5 bases). The CDR3 consists of 17 residues. Between the trimmed V and J ends, which lost 2 bases and 4 bases, there was a span of 18 bases. Germline V gene sequence: CDR1 SEHNR, CDR2 FQNEAQ (reference sequence). CDR3 region: CASSLPKTGPGGNTIYF. The CDR3, as DNA: TGTGCCAGCAGCTTACCGAAGACGGGACCGGGAGGAAACACCATATATTTT.

This clonotype has a count of ten or more. The V gene is TRBV30, the J gene TRBJ1-5; D is unresolved. Germline loops: CDR1 GTSNPN, CDR2 SVGIG (reference sequence). The CDR3 length is 15 residues. The germline V and J ends were trimmed by 2 bases and 4 bases, with 15 bases remaining between them. This chain's CDR3 is CAWSSRAGWNQPQHF. In DNA form, the CDR3 reads TGTGCCTGGAGTTCACGGGCGGGGTGGAATCAGCCCCAGCATTTT.

This clonotype was recorded at least ten times. The chain has TRBV12-3 or TRBV12-4 and TRBJ2-5; D uncertain. V was cut by 6 bases and J by 0 bases, with 14 bases left in between. This CDR3 has 15 residues. The CDR3 protein is CASSLPPRNQETQYF. The CDR3 nucleotides read TGTGCCAGCAGCCTCCCCCCCCGGAACCAAGAGACCCAGTACTTC.

Ten or more counts support this clonotype. The chain joins TRBV6-6 to TRBJ2-2; the D is unclear. V was shortened by 2 bases and J by 6 bases, with 7 bases between the two germline ends. Germline CDR1 is MNHNY and CDR2 is SVGAGI (reference sequence). CDR3 length: 13 amino acids. The CDR3 nucleotides are TGTGCCAGCAGTTACGGCAGTTCCGGGGAGCTGTTTTTT. It encodes CASSYGSSGELFF.

This clonotype has at least ten counts. The CDR3 nucleotides are TGTGCCAGCAGCTTGCTCACGGGACTAGCAGAAGAGACCCAGTACTTC. It encodes CASSLLTGLAEETQYF. This chain connects TRBV5-5 to TRBJ2-5, with 9 bases that match TRBD2. Germline CDR1 SGHKS, CDR2 YYEKEE (reference sequence). V lost 1 base, J lost 3 bases, and 7 bases stayed unmatched. This CDR3 has 16 residues.

This clonotype was counted many times. The rearrangement links TRBV12-3 or TRBV12-4 to TRBJ2-1; 7 bases align to TRBD2. The CDR3 is 14 amino acids. With 3 bases clipped from V and 3 bases from J, the junction kept 2 bases outside the gene matches. The CDR3 loop is CASSLSSGYNEQFF. The CDR3 DNA reads TGTGCCAGCAGTTTGTCTAGCGGCTACAATGAGCAGTTCTTC.

The sample holds a few counts of this clonotype. This chain's CDR3 is CASSPQIQTHNEQFF. The CDR3 DNA is TGTGCCAGCTCACCACAAATACAGACCCACAATGAGCAGTTCTTC. The chain carries TRBV18 and TRBJ2-1; no definite D call. V was trimmed by 1 base and J by 5 bases, leaving 12 bases between them. The CDR3 is 15 amino acids. CDR1 is KGHSH and CDR2 is LQKENI in the germline V gene.

This clonotype has ten or more counts. CDR3: CATSRVRGAINEKLFF. DNA for the CDR3: TGTGCCACCAGCAGAGTCCGGGGCGCGATAAATGAAAAACTGTTTTTT. The chain joins TRBV15 to TRBJ1-4, with D maybe TRBD1 (5 bases). The CDR3 sequence is 16 residues long. The ends were cut back, 1 base at V and 5 bases at J, with 14 bases in the middle. Looked up from germline, CDR1 is LNHNV and CDR2 is YYDKDF (reference sequence).

Ten or more counts support this clonotype. This sequence joins TRBV24-1 and TRBJ2-3; D perhaps matches TRBD1 (6 bases). Trimming took off 2 bases at V and 2 bases at J, with 10 bases between the two ends. The CDR3 consists of 15 residues. Germline V CDR1 and CDR2: KGHDR, SFDVKD. CDR3 protein: CATSDWQGNTDTQYF. The DNA of the CDR3 is TGTGCCACCAGTGATTGGCAGGGGAACACAGATACGCAGTATTTT.

J is TRBJ2-3 and V is TRBV15, with 9 nucleotides matching TRBD1. The CDR3 has 14 amino acids. The germline V gene has CDR1 LNHNV and CDR2 YYDKDF (reference sequence). The V gene end was trimmed by 4 bases and the J gene end by 4 bases; junction bases not matched to a gene: 3. The CDR3 sequence is CATSMGQGSDTQYF. The DNA of the CDR3 is TGTGCCACCAGCATGGGACAGGGCTCAGATACGCAGTATTTT.

CDR3 nucleotide sequence: TGCAGTGCCCACAGGAGGACAGATACGCAGTATTTT. It translates to CSAHRRTDTQYF. V gene TRBV20-1 combines with J gene TRBJ2-3, with D possibly being TRBD1 or TRBD2 (5 bases each). Trimming removed 6 bases at V and 3 bases at J, with 10 bases between. The CDR3 extends over 12 amino acids. Germline CDR1 is DFQATT and CDR2 is SNEGSKA (reference sequence).

The chain recombines TRBV20-1 with TRBJ1-1, with 7 bases aligning to TRBD1. V lost 2 bases to trimming and J lost 7 bases; unmatched junction nucleotides: 1. The CDR3 spans 11 residues. CDR1 DFQATT and CDR2 SNEGSKA come from the germline V gene (reference sequence). This CDR3 reads CSARTGVEAFF. The DNA for the CDR3 is TGCAGTGCTAGAACAGGGGTTGAAGCTTTCTTT.

V is TRBV20-1 and J is TRBJ1-2, with 7 bases fitting TRBD1. With V trimmed by 6 bases and J by 5 bases, 9 bases remained unmatched. This CDR3 region has 13 residues. The V gene's germline CDR1 is DFQATT and CDR2 SNEGSKA (reference sequence). CDR3 nucleotide sequence: TGCAGTGCCACCGGGACAGTGACTTATGGCTACACCTTC. This gives the protein CSATGTVTYGYTF.

This clonotype has a count of ten or more. The chain employs TRBV24-1 and TRBJ2-2; 7 nucleotides match TRBD2. Germline CDR1 is KGHDR and CDR2 is SFDVKD. This CDR3 has 17 residues. V was pared by 4 bases and J by 2 bases, with 9 bases of the junction left unmatched. The CDR3 sequence is CATSDTAGLVNTGELFF. CDR3 sequence (DNA): TGTGCCACCAGTGACACCGCCGGACTAGTTAACACCGGGGAGCTGTTTTTT.

This clonotype showed up many times. The V and J genes are TRBV6-5 and TRBJ1-2, with 10 bases aligning to TRBD1. Unmatched junction bases numbered 9, after V lost 6 bases and J lost 5 bases. The germline gives CDR1 MNHEY, CDR2 SVGAGI. This CDR3 spans 15 amino acids. CDR3 protein: CASSPTGGPSYGYTF. CDR3 bases: TGTGCCAGCAGCCCGACAGGGGGCCCGTCTTATGGCTACACCTTC.